These 21 T cell receptor beta chains came from one sample sequenced in a study of T cell repertoires in cytomegalovirus infection. TCRdb passed the reads through MiXCR, listing each CDR3 protein once. This sample carries 630,000 or so distinct CDR3 sequences, approximately 25% of them seen once, and the ten largest clones take approximately 8.2%. Material for sequencing was CD8+ T cells from PBMCs. The receptors were gathered from a human donor in good health (CMV status not recorded). Some clones in this sample may be carry-over from other donors' samples.

The rearrangement links TRBV13 to TRBJ2-7; the D call may be TRBD1 or TRBD2 (5 bases each). The CDR3 sequence is 14 residues long. Germline CDR1 and CDR2: PRHDT and FYEKMQ (reference sequence). V gave up 0 bases and J gave up 5 bases, with 11 bases separating them. The CDR3 here is CASSLGGDGDEQYF. CDR3 bases: TGTGCCAGCAGCTTAGGGGGGGACGGCGACGAGCAGTACTTC.

This clonotype was recorded many times. The V call is TRBV27, the J call TRBJ1-1; D not resolved. CDR1 and CDR2 from the germline V gene are MNHEY and SMNVEV (reference sequence). This CDR3 has 13 amino acids. The V end was cut by 5 bases, the J end by 4 bases, with 11 bases between. As DNA, the CDR3 is TGTGCCAGCAGTCCGGGCTCATTCACTGAAGCTTTCTTT. Amino acid sequence: CASSPGSFTEAFF.

This sequence joins TRBV20-1 and TRBJ2-7; 13 bases map to TRBD2. The CDR3 covers 13 residues. Germline V gives CDR1 DFQATT, CDR2 SNEGSKA (reference sequence). Unmatched junction bases numbered 11, after V lost 6 bases and J lost 12 bases. CDR3 region: CSASPTSGRFPYV. In nucleotides, the CDR3 is TGCAGTGCCTCCCCGACTAGCGGGAGGTTTCCGTACGTC.

This rearrangement joins TRBV14 to TRBJ2-3, with D unclear. The CDR3 is made up of 13 amino acids. Per the germline V gene, CDR1 is SGHDN and CDR2 is FVKESK. The V and J ends lost 3 bases and 4 bases respectively, with 8 bases between them. DNA for the CDR3: TGTGCCAGCAGCCACTCTAGTCCAGATACGCAGTATTTT. Translation: CASSHSSPDTQYF.

This clonotype was detected only a few times. This chain connects TRBV4-1 to TRBJ2-1; D perhaps matches TRBD2 (6 bases). Per germline, CDR1 MGHRA and CDR2 YSYEKL. This CDR3 contains 15 residues. The V and J ends lost 4 bases and 4 bases respectively, with 14 bases between them. The CDR3 loop reads CASSPDSGGYNEQFF. The CDR3 DNA sequence: TGCGCCAGCAGCCCGGACTCTGGGGGGTACAATGAGCAGTTCTTC.

As for this clonotype: This may come from a read error, since a much larger clone is one base off. The J gene is TRBJ2-2, the V gene TRBV29-1; either TRBD1 or TRBD2 may supply D (5 bases each). V lost 4 bases and J lost 4, with 10 bases in between. This CDR3 region has 13 residues. CDR1 and CDR2 (germline): SQVTM, ANQGSEA. CDR3 in DNA: TGCAGCGTTGGGGGACCAATCACCGGGGAGCTGTTTTTT. It translates to CSVGGPITGELFF.

This clonotype was seen more than once but under ten times. J is TRBJ1-1 and V is TRBV4-3; 11 bases map to TRBD1. CDR1 and CDR2 (germline): LGHNA, YSLEER. V lost 0 bases, J lost 1 base, and 10 bases stayed unmatched. CDR3 size: 19 residues. CDR3 residues: CASSQETFPGTGGNTEAFF. The CDR3 DNA reads TGCGCCAGCAGCCAAGAAACCTTTCCCGGGACAGGGGGGAACACTGAAGCTTTCTTT.

This chain links TRBV28 with TRBJ2-1; the D call may be TRBD1 or TRBD2 (5 bases each). CDR1 and CDR2 (germline): MDHEN, SYDVKM. The CDR3 is made up of 14 amino acids. V dropped 7 bases and J dropped 12 bases, with 22 bases sitting between them. The CDR3 coding sequence is TGTGCCAGCACCTTTGGGGGTTCAGCCAGAGGGCAGTTCTTC. Translation: CASTFGGSARGQFF.

This clonotype was seen repeatedly, ten times or more. The V and J genes are TRBV12-5 and TRBJ2-1, with TRBD1 identical over 7 bases. The CDR3 is made up of 14 amino acids. From germline, CDR1 is LGHNT and CDR2 FRNRAP. Trimming at V came to 4 bases and at J to 1 base, leaving 1 base not matched to a gene. DNA of the CDR3: TGTGCTAGTGGTTCGGACAGGTCCTACAATGAGCAGTTCTTC. The encoded protein is CASGSDRSYNEQFF.

This clonotype came up a few times. Being one base from a much bigger clone, this may be a read error. The chain recombines TRBV7-9 with TRBJ2-5; D gene uncertain. Germline CDR1 is SEHNR and CDR2 is FQNEAQ (reference sequence). Trimming removed 3 bases at V and 3 bases at J, with 5 bases between. This CDR3 is built from 12 residues. Here the CDR3 DNA reads TGTGCCAGCAGCTTCCTTAAAGAGACCCAGTACTTC. Its protein product is CASSFLKETQYF.

This sequence joins TRBV29-1 and TRBJ2-3; TRBD2 might be the D (5 bases). This CDR3 region has 16 residues. CDR1 SQVTM and CDR2 ANQGSEA come from the germline V gene. Trimming removed 0 bases from V and 2 bases from J, with 15 bases in between. This chain's CDR3 is CSVEDRGFRHTDTQYF. As DNA, the CDR3 is TGCAGCGTTGAAGACCGAGGGTTTCGGCACACAGATACGCAGTATTTT.

As to this clonotype: A read error is possible here, since a much larger clone lies one base away. The chain employs TRBV14 and TRBJ2-2, with D perhaps matching TRBD1 (8 bases). V lost 4 bases and J lost 6, with 15 bases in between. Germline V gives CDR1 SGHDN, CDR2 FVKESK. The CDR3 is 15 residues long. The CDR3 reads CASSRRQGRAGELFF. In nucleotides, the CDR3 is TGTGCCAGCAGCCGCCGACAGGGGAGGGCCGGGGAGCTGTTTTTT.

In its sample, this clonotype was seen a few times. The gene calls are TRBV2 and TRBJ2-7; 7 positions match TRBD1. The CDR3 is made up of 13 amino acids. The germline gives CDR1 SNHLY, CDR2 FYNNEI. The trim removed 10 bases at V and 2 bases at J, leaving 8 bases unmatched. The CDR3 nucleotides read TGTGCCAACTTAGGACAGGCCACCTACGAGCAGTACGTC. This gives the protein CANLGQATYEQYV.

This clonotype was picked up many times. The chain employs TRBV28 and TRBJ2-1; 9 bases line up with TRBD2. The V and J ends lost 2 bases and 5 bases, in that order; junction bases with no gene match: 7. The CDR3 is made up of 16 amino acids. CDR1 is MDHEN and CDR2 is SYDVKM in the germline V gene. The CDR3 region is CASSLLAGYGNNEQFF. In nucleotides, the CDR3 is TGTGCCAGCAGTTTACTAGCGGGGTACGGGAACAATGAGCAGTTCTTC.

This clonotype was counted between two and nine times. The chain couples TRBV20-1 to TRBJ2-1, with unresolved D. Looked up from germline, CDR1 is DFQATT and CDR2 is SNEGSKA (reference sequence). Trimming took off 7 bases at V and 9 bases at J, with 16 bases between the two ends. CDR3 length equals 12 residues. The CDR3 loop reads CSVRESYGEQFF. CDR3 DNA: TGCAGTGTCCGAGAGAGCTACGGTGAGCAGTTCTTC.

This clonotype showed up many times. The V call is TRBV19, the J call TRBJ2-7, with TRBD1 identical over 10 bases. Germline CDR1 reads LNHDA; CDR2 reads SQIVND (reference sequence). This CDR3 spans 14 amino acids. V was pared by 4 bases and J by 5 bases, with 5 bases of the junction left unmatched. CDR3 nucleotides: TGTGCCAGTAGTACACTCGGACAGGGGGACGAGCAGTACTTC. It yields the protein CASSTLGQGDEQYF.

This clonotype appeared many times. This chain joins TRBV7-9 and TRBJ1-3; weak D call: TRBD1 (5 bases). The CDR3 is 15 residues long. Trimming cost V 3 bases and J 4 bases, with 13 bases left between them. Germline loops: CDR1 SEHNR, CDR2 FQNEAQ (reference sequence). In DNA form, the CDR3 reads TGTGCCAGCAGCTTTTCGGGGCAGGAGGGAAACACCATATATTTT. This encodes CASSFSGQEGNTIYF. The variable domain in full, with the rest retrieved from reference TRBV7-9 and TRBJ1-3, is DTGVSQNPRHKITKRGQNVTFRCDPISEHNRLYWYRQTLGQGPEFLTYFQNEAQLEKSRLLSDRFSAERPKGSFSTLEIQRTEQGDSAMYLCASSFSGQEGNTIYFGEGSWLTVV.

This clonotype was seen a few times. This chain links TRBV7-9 with TRBJ2-1, with D tentatively TRBD2 (5 bases). V dropped 9 bases and J dropped 2 bases, with 14 bases sitting between them. The germline V gene has CDR1 SEHNR and CDR2 FQNEAQ (reference sequence). CDR3 length equals 14 residues. The CDR3 sequence is CASPMEEPYNEQFF. In DNA form, the CDR3 reads TGTGCCAGTCCTATGGAGGAGCCCTACAATGAGCAGTTCTTC.

The sample holds a few counts of this clonotype. The genes are TRBV13 and TRBJ2-1; TRBD1 matches 8 bases. Germline CDR1 PRHDT, CDR2 FYEKMQ (reference sequence). The CDR3 extends over 15 amino acids. After removal of 4 bases from V and 2 bases from J, the junction contained 4 bases not matched to a gene. CDR3 sequence: CASSSQGAPYNEQFF. For the CDR3, the DNA is TGTGCCAGCAGCTCTCAGGGGGCCCCCTACAATGAGCAGTTCTTC.

This clonotype occurred a few times. V and J are TRBV10-3 and TRBJ2-7; D is uncertain. CDR1 ENHRY and CDR2 SYGVKD come from the germline V gene. The V gene lost 0 bases and the J gene lost 6 bases, with 9 bases spanning the gap. This CDR3 is built from 13 residues. CDR3 in DNA: TGTGCCATCAGTGAGTCAAAGTTTGGCGAGCAGTACGTC. Translation gives CAISESKFGEQYV.

This clonotype has just a few counts. J is TRBJ2-1 and V is TRBV20-1; 9 bases map to TRBD2. Germline loops: CDR1 DFQATT, CDR2 SNEGSKA (reference sequence). This CDR3 comprises 14 residues. Trimming took 6 bases from V and 8 from J; bases not matched to a gene: 11. The CDR3 here is CSATSGGPGDEQFF. The CDR3 DNA is TGCAGTGCCACCAGCGGGGGGCCAGGGGATGAGCAGTTCTTC.